The entry that follows covers one TCR beta chain sequence. Here immunoSEQ multiplex PCR was the method, and the copy in TCRdb shows in-frame clones only, minus some. This table has approximately 130,000 clones, roughly 97% appearing once. These data originate in a study of T cell changes during pregnancy in multiple sclerosis. CDR1 is SGHRS and CDR2 is YFSETQ in the germline V gene. The CDR3 is made up of 15 amino acids. V lost 4 bases, J lost 1 base, and 14 bases lay in between. The specimen was peripheral blood, collected after pregnancy. V usage is TRBV5-1 and J usage is TRBJ1-1, with a possible D match to TRBD1 (6 bases). The sequence derives from a female donor with multiple sclerosis, enrolled in a pregnancy study. CDR3 protein: CASSPEGGTNTEAFF. For the CDR3, the DNA is TGCGCCAGCAGCCCGGAGGGGGGGACGAACACTGAAGCTTTCTTT.